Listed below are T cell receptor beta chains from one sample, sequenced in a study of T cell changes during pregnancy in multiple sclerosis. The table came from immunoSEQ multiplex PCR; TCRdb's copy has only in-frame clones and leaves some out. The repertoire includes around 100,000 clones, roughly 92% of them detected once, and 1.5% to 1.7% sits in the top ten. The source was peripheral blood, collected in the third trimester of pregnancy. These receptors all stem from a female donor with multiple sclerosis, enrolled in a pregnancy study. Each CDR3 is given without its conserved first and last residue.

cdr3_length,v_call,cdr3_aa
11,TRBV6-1,ASSHTGDQPQH
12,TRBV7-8,ASSYGTSLREQY
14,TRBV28,ASRPMSSGSAYEQY
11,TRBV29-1,SVGTSGGWEQF
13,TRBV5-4,ASSLTGTNTGELF
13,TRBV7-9,ASSPRQGFNYGYT
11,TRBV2,ASNGQPQETQY
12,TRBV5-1,ASSLGDRANEQF
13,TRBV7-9,ASSLGGDRGSGYT
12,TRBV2,ASRDDRGNQPQH
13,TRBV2,ASTQTGMTFNEQF
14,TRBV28,ASSLGLAGRGGELF
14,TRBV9,ASSVEGQGHTDTQY
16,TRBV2,ASTEGTSGGTGGGTQY
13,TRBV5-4,ASSSGLAGGVEQY
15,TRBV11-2,ASSLGPGRGMNTEAF
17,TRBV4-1,ASSLRTRGWSLNGTEAF
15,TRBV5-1,ASSPKRDYLSTDTQY
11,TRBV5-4,ACRTGPTNGYT
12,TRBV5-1,ASSPAGRGYEQY
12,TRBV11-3,ASSHRGKRGGYT
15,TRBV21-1,ASSKRGGQGVSDTQY
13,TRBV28,ASSLVGGEQETQY
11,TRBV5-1,ASSLTGWETQY
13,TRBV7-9,ASRPPTGTGTEAF
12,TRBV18,ASSPPQGPETQY
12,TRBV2,ASSGVASSHEQY
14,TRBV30,AWGRQGIATNEKLF
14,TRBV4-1,ASSQEELAGNNEQF
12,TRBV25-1,ASSLAGVRETQY
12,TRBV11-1,ASSSPGGGETQY
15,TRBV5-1,ASSPRTSGLSYNEQF
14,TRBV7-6,ASSFETGTSLYEQY
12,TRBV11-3,ASSPARGSNEQF
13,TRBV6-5,ASSYSGAGGWEQY
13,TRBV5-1,ASSPWTSGSLEQY
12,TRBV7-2,ASSPRVAGGEQY
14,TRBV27,ASSLRAQGRGNGYT
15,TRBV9,ASSFLEGIDSGNTIY
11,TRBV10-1,ASSEDRDYGYT
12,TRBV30,AWSEGPRNQPQH
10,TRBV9,ASSVGAQEQF
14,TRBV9,ASSVDSALTNYGYT
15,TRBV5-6,ASSLTGRGPNTDTQY
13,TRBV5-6,ASSPGTGTGDTQY
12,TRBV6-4,ASRPESGAGELF
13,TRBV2,ASRGGDGRSTEAF
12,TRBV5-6,ASSSTNVDQPQH
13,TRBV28,ASSYGQRYQETQY
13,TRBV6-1,ASSALAGAPYEQY
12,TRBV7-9,ASSPRDRTYEQY
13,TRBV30,ACTPAGSDSYEQY
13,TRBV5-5,ASSLGVVGQVKAF
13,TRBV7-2,ASSPLDRSGYEQY
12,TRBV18,ASSPTGTGHEQY
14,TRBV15,ATSRAGREGTDTQY
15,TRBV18,ASSPLEPGPGWTEAF
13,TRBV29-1,SVETGLAGDNEQF
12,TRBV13,ASSLAQANTEAF